The sequence of this T cell receptor (beta chain) was determined in a study of blood T cell repertoires in COVID-19. Turning to the study itself: The study drew acute and convalescent COVID-19 samples from the United States, Italy and Spain. T cells, B-cell-depleted T cells, or PBMCs supplied cDNA or gDNA.

The V segment lost 1 base and the J segment 5 bases; nucleotides outside the gene matches: 5. Per the germline V gene, CDR1 is MGHRA and CDR2 is YSYEKL. This CDR3 is 14 amino acids long. Original analysis: Estimated nucleated cell counts came from reference gene primer amplification. The method was immunoSEQ multiplex PCR; TCRdb's version includes in-frame clones alone and lacks a portion of them. V, J and clone size derive from that table, while D and trimming were established from the DNA sequence. The sample contains about 270,000 clones, about 88% of which appear only once. This chain connects TRBV4-1 to TRBJ2-7; 7 bases align to TRBD1. Sequencing was done on a sample of peripheral blood. This TCR was recovered from a man aged 55 to 69 who had recovered from COVID-19. The CDR3 loop is CASSQAPDRNEQYF. The CDR3 coding sequence is TGCGCCAGCAGCCAAGCCCCGGACAGGAACGAGCAGTACTTC.